A selection of T cell receptor beta chains follows, all from one sample in a study of blood T cells in healthy people across ages. TCRdb re-derived calls from the 5' RACE reads in MiXCR, one entry per CDR3 protein. The sample has 800,000 or so distinct CDR3 sequences, around a quarter seen once. The same sample was also used in a study of T cells of mothers and their children.

Sequencing was carried out using blood. The receptors were sampled from a boy aged 5-17 years in good health. Each CDR3 is given with its conserved first and last residue. D genes are given only for firm matches. Only part of the rows carry a size: once, few, many, or a class if the clone is expanded.

CDR3 DNA | CDR3 protein | J gene | V gene | clone size | D gene
TGCAGCACAAAGGAGGGTCGGGAGACCCAGTACTTC | CSTKEGRETQYF | TRBJ2-5 | TRBV29-1 | NA | NA
TGCGCCAGCAGCACCTGGCCGGGCAATGAGCAGTTCTTC | CASSTWPGNEQFF | TRBJ2-1 | TRBV5-1 | NA | NA
TGTGCCAGCAGCCGTAATAGCGGGAGGCCCGATACGCAGTATTTT | CASSRNSGRPDTQYF | TRBJ2-3 | TRBV12-3/TRBV12-4 | NA | TRBD2
TGTGCCAGCAGTTACTCGAGGATAATTAATGAAAAACTGTTTTTT | CASSYSRIINEKLFF | TRBJ1-4 | TRBV6-2/TRBV6-3 | few | NA
TGCAGTGCTCCAAAGGGGGGGGGCCCACAGACCCAGTACTTC | CSAPKGGGPQTQYF | TRBJ2-5 | TRBV20-1 | few | NA
TGTGCCAGCAGTCGCCGGGACAGTGAAGAGACCCAGTACTTC | CASSRRDSEETQYF | TRBJ2-5 | TRBV27 | NA | TRBD1
TGTGCCAGCAGCTTCCGACTAGCGGGGGGGGGAGATACGCAGTATTTT | CASSFRLAGGGDTQYF | TRBJ2-3 | TRBV7-2 | many | TRBD2
TGTGCCAGCGGCCAAGTGTGGGGCTACGAGCAGTACTTC | CASGQVWGYEQYF | TRBJ2-7 | TRBV14 | NA | NA
TGCAGTGCTAGGGGATGGAACTATGGCTACACCTTC | CSARGWNYGYTF | TRBJ1-2 | TRBV20-1 | NA | NA
TGTGCCAGCAGCGTAGGGCGGGGAAAACCTAGCACAGATACGCAGTATTTT | CASSVGRGKPSTDTQYF | TRBJ2-3 | TRBV9 | NA | NA
TGCAGTGCGCCCCGAGGGACAGGGAGTGAAAAACTGTTTTTT | CSAPRGTGSEKLFF | TRBJ1-4 | TRBV20-1 | NA | TRBD1
TGCAGTGCTAGGCCTTTGGGCACGAACACCGGGGAGCTGTTTTTT | CSARPLGTNTGELFF | TRBJ2-2 | TRBV20-1 | NA | NA
TGTGCCAGCAGATCCGGGACCGCGGGTGGGGAGCAGTACTTC | CASRSGTAGGEQYF | TRBJ2-7 | TRBV11-2 | NA | NA
TGCAGTACTAGTAAACAGGGTGAGCAGTTCTTC | CSTSKQGEQFF | TRBJ2-1 | TRBV20-1 | few | NA
TGTGCCACCAGTGATTTGGGGGCGGAACAAGAGACCCAGTACTTC | CATSDLGAEQETQYF | TRBJ2-5 | TRBV24-1 | NA | NA
TGTGCCAGCAGCTCCCAGGTATCCTACAATGAGCAGTTCTTC | CASSSQVSYNEQFF | TRBJ2-1 | TRBV5-6 | NA | NA
TGTGCCAGCAGCCCCGAGGGGCAGAGCCAGCCCCAGCATTTT | CASSPEGQSQPQHF | TRBJ1-5 | TRBV5-6 | NA | NA
TGTGCCAGCAGTTTGACCGAAGTTTCTGGAAACACCATATATTTT | CASSLTEVSGNTIYF | TRBJ1-3 | TRBV6-6 | few | NA
TGTGCCTGGAGCGGTATCTCCCGCTACGAGCAGTACTTC | CAWSGISRYEQYF | TRBJ2-7 | TRBV30 | NA | NA
TGTGCCAGCAGTTCCTCGGGAGAGTTCTACGAGCAGTACTTC | CASSSSGEFYEQYF | TRBJ2-7 | TRBV27 | NA | NA
TGTGCCAGCAGTCCAAACGACCGAGACCAAGAGACCCAGTACTTC | CASSPNDRDQETQYF | TRBJ2-5 | TRBV28 | NA | NA
TGTGCCAGCAGCCAAGATCCGGGACAGGGCTCCTACGAGCAGTACTTC | CASSQDPGQGSYEQYF | TRBJ2-7 | TRBV4-2 | NA | TRBD1
TGCAGCGTTGAAAACTGGGACAGGATGGCCTACACCTTC | CSVENWDRMAYTF | TRBJ1-2 | TRBV29-1 | NA | TRBD1
TGTGCCAGCAGCTCAACCAGGGGTTACGAGCAGTACTTC | CASSSTRGYEQYF | TRBJ2-7 | TRBV7-3 | NA | NA
TGCAGTGCTAGATTGGGACATCTTGGGGAAGACGAGCAGTACTTC | CSARLGHLGEDEQYF | TRBJ2-7 | TRBV20-1 | NA | NA
TGCGCCAACAGCCAACCCCGGGAGACAGCTGACTCCTACGAGCAGTACTTC | CANSQPRETADSYEQYF | TRBJ2-7 | TRBV4-3 | once | NA
TGTGCCAGCAGCGTAGTGGCGGGAAGCACAGATACGCAGTATTTT | CASSVVAGSTDTQYF | TRBJ2-3 | TRBV9 | many | NA
TGTGCCAGCAGTCCTGCGTCGGACAGCTATGGCTACACCTTC | CASSPASDSYGYTF | TRBJ1-2 | TRBV28 | few | NA
TGTGCCAGCAGTCAAGTTAGCGGGGCTCATGAGCAGTTCTTC | CASSQVSGAHEQFF | TRBJ2-1 | TRBV6-5 | few | TRBD2
TGTGCCAGCAGTCCGCCGGGACAGAAAATCTACGAGCAGTACTTC | CASSPPGQKIYEQYF | TRBJ2-7 | TRBV28 | NA | TRBD1
TGTGCCAGCAGCTTAGCGACGGAGAATAGCAATCAGCCCCAGCATTTT | CASSLATENSNQPQHF | TRBJ1-5 | TRBV7-9 | NA | NA
TGTGCCAGCAGGACGGGGGGACTCTACGAGCAGTACTTC | CASRTGGLYEQYF | TRBJ2-7 | TRBV6-2/TRBV6-3 | NA | TRBD2
TGCAGCGTTGAGGGACAGATGAACACTGAAGCTTTCTTT | CSVEGQMNTEAFF | TRBJ1-1 | TRBV29-1 | few | TRBD1
TGTGCCAGCAGCCCACGGCCCGGCTCTAATGAAAAACTGTTTTTT | CASSPRPGSNEKLFF | TRBJ1-4 | TRBV3-1 | few | NA
TGTGCCATCAGTGAAGATGGGGGCAGCGTAGCTTTCTTT | CAISEDGGSVAFF | TRBJ1-1 | TRBV10-3 | few | NA
TGCGCCAGCAGCCAAGACCGGGTTGGGTCCTACGAGCAGTACTTC | CASSQDRVGSYEQYF | TRBJ2-7 | TRBV4-1 | NA | NA
TGTGCCAGCAGCCCGAGGACAGGAGGATTTGTGGATACGCAGTATTTT | CASSPRTGGFVDTQYF | TRBJ2-3 | TRBV7-9 | NA | TRBD1
TGTGCCAGCAGTCCCCCAATTCGGCTCGGCGATACGCAGTATTTT | CASSPPIRLGDTQYF | TRBJ2-3 | TRBV12-3/TRBV12-4 | NA | NA
TGTGCCAGCAGCGTATCTTCCTCAATTCGAGAAAAACTGTTTTTT | CASSVSSSIREKLFF | TRBJ1-4 | TRBV9 | NA | NA
TGTGCCACCAGCAGGTCCGGGGAAAGCAATCAGCCCCAGCATTTT | CATSRSGESNQPQHF | TRBJ1-5 | TRBV15 | few | NA
TGTGCCTGGAGTGGGGGGAATAGCAATCAGCCCCAGCATTTT | CAWSGGNSNQPQHF | TRBJ1-5 | TRBV30 | NA | NA
TGTGCCACCAGCAGATCTTCCCCAGGGTACAATGAGCAGTTCTTC | CATSRSSPGYNEQFF | TRBJ2-1 | TRBV15 | NA | NA
TGTGCCAGCAGCGCGGACCAGAGGGAGGCCCAGTACTTC | CASSADQREAQYF | TRBJ2-5 | TRBV7-9 | NA | NA
TGCGCCAGCAGCCAAGTAGTCGGCTACGAGCAGTACTTC | CASSQVVGYEQYF | TRBJ2-7 | TRBV4-3 | NA | NA
TGCAGTGCTAGAGCGACAGGGTTTTCTGAAGCTTTCTTT | CSARATGFSEAFF | TRBJ1-1 | TRBV20-1 | few | TRBD1
TGTGCCAGCAGTTACTCGGCTGGTATAGAAGCTTTCTTT | CASSYSAGIEAFF | TRBJ1-1 | TRBV6-5 | few | NA
TGCGCCAGCAGCCCCGGGACTAGCCAGGTGGAGCAGTTCTTC | CASSPGTSQVEQFF | TRBJ2-1 | TRBV5-1 | NA | TRBD2
TGCAGTACTAGAGGACAGGCTACCTATGGCTACACCTTC | CSTRGQATYGYTF | TRBJ1-2 | TRBV20-1 | NA | TRBD1
TGTGCCAGCAGCTTAGGAGAGGTACAGGTACCCTCCTACGAGCAGTACTTC | CASSLGEVQVPSYEQYF | TRBJ2-7 | TRBV7-8 | NA | NA
TGTGCCAGCTCACCACCCAAAGAGACCCAGTACTTC | CASSPPKETQYF | TRBJ2-5 | TRBV18 | NA | NA
TGCAGCGTTCTCCGGGACACCTACAATGAGCAGTTCTTC | CSVLRDTYNEQFF | TRBJ2-1 | TRBV29-1 | NA | NA
TGTGCCAGCAGCTTAACCGACAGGGTTAGCAATCAGCCCCAGCATTTT | CASSLTDRVSNQPQHF | TRBJ1-5 | TRBV7-8 | NA | TRBD1
TGTGCCAGCAGTTTAGCCGGGACAGGCGTTAATTCACCCCTCCACTTT | CASSLAGTGVNSPLHF | TRBJ1-6 | TRBV6-5 | NA | TRBD1
TGTGCCAGCAGTGAAGGACAGGATGAAAAACTGTTTTTT | CASSEGQDEKLFF | TRBJ1-4 | TRBV28 | NA | TRBD1
TGTGCCAGCAGCGGTCACAACGGGAGTGACACTGAGGCTTTCTTT | CASSGHNGSDTEAFF | TRBJ1-1 | TRBV7-9 | NA | NA
TGTGCCACCACCGATGGGTATGAAAAACTGTTTTTT | CATTDGYEKLFF | TRBJ1-4 | TRBV28 | few | NA
TGCAGTGCCCGCCCTCATGGGGTCCAAGTTAAAGAGACCCAGTACTTC | CSARPHGVQVKETQYF | TRBJ2-5 | TRBV20-1 | NA | NA
TGTGCCAGCAGTTCCACAGGGGGAGGGTATGGCTACACCTTC | CASSSTGGGYGYTF | TRBJ1-2 | TRBV28 | once | TRBD1
TGCAGCGTTGATGCCTCGGAGGAGACCCAGTACTTC | CSVDASEETQYF | TRBJ2-5 | TRBV29-1 | NA | NA